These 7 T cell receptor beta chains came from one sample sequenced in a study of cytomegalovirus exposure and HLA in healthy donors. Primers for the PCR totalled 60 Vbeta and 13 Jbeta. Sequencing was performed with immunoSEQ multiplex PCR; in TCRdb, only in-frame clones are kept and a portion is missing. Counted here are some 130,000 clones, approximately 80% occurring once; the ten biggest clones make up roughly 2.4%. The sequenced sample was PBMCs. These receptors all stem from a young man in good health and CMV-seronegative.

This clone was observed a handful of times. CDR3 in DNA: TGTGCCAGCAGACCCATTCCGGAACAGGTTCGGCGAGACGAGCAGTACTTC. It encodes CASRPIPEQVRRDEQYF. The V call is TRBV27, the J call TRBJ2-7; the D gene is possibly TRBD1 (5 bases). V was shortened by 6 bases and J by 5 bases, with 26 bases between the two germline ends. CDR1 is MNHEY and CDR2 is SMNVEV in the germline V gene (reference sequence). The CDR3 is 17 residues long.

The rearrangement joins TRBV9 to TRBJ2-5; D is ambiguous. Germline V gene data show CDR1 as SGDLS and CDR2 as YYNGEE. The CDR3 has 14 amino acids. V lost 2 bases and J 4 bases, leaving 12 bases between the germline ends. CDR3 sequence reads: CASSVSAWSETQYF. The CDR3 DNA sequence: TGTGCCAGCAGCGTCAGCGCCTGGTCAGAGACCCAGTACTTC.

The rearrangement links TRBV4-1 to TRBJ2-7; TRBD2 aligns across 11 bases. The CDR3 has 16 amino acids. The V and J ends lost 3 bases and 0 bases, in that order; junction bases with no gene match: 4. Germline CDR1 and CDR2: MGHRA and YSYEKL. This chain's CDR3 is CASSHATSGSSYEQYF. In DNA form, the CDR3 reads TGCGCCAGCAGCCACGCCACTAGCGGGAGCTCCTACGAGCAGTACTTC.

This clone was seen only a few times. CDR3 sequence: CASSHASDREEGGGYTF. Written as DNA, the CDR3 is TGCGCCAGCAGCCATGCCTCGGACAGGGAGGAAGGGGGTGGCTACACCTTC. The chain has TRBV4-3 and TRBJ1-2; 8 bases match TRBD1. Looked up from germline, CDR1 is LGHNA and CDR2 is YSLEER. The CDR3 has 17 residues. V was pared by 3 bases and J by 7 bases, with 16 bases of the junction left unmatched.

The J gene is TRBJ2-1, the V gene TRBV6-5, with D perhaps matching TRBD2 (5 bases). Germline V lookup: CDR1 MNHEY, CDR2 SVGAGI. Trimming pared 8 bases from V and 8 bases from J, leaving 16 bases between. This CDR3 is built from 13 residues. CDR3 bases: TGTGCCAGCGGACGGGGAAGACGGGATGAGCAGTTCTTC. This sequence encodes CASGRGRRDEQFF.

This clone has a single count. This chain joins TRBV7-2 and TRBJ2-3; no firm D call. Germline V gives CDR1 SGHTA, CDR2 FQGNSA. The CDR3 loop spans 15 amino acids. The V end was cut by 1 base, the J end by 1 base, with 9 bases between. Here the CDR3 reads CASSLGPVGTDTQYF. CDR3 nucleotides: TGTGCCAGCAGCTTAGGTCCAGTGGGCACAGATACGCAGTATTTT.

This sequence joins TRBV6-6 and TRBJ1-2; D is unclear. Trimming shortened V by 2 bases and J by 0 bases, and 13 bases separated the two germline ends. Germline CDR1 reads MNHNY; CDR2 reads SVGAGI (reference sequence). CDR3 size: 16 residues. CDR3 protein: CASSYNVLGANYGYTF. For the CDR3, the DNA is TGTGCCAGCAGTTACAATGTGCTGGGAGCTAACTATGGCTACACCTTC.